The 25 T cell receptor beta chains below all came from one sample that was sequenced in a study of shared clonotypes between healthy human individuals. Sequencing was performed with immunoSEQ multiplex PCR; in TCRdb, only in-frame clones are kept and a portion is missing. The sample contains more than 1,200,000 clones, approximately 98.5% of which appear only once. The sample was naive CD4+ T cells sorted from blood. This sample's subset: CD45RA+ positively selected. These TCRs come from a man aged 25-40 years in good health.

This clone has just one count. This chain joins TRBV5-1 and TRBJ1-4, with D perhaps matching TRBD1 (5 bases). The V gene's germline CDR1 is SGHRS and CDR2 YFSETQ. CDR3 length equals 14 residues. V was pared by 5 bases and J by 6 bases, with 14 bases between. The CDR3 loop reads CASSQGSRDEKLFF. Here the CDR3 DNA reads TGCGCCAGCAGTCAGGGTTCCCGGGATGAAAAACTGTTTTTT.

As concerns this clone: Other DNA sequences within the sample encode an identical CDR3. CDR3 in DNA: TGTGCCAGCAGTTACTCGGGACTAGCTCCGTACGAGCAGTACTTC. As protein: CASSYSGLAPYEQYF. The chain couples TRBV6-5 to TRBJ2-7; TRBD2 agrees at 9 bases. Germline V gene data show CDR1 as MNHEY and CDR2 as SVGAGI. CDR3 size: 15 residues. The trim removed 0 bases at V and 4 bases at J, leaving 4 bases unmatched.

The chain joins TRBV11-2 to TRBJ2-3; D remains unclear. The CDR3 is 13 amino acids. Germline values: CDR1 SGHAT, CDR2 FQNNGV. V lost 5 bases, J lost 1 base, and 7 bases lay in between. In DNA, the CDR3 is TGTGCCAGCAGCAACGCAGGCACAGATACGCAGTATTTT. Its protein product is CASSNAGTDTQYF.

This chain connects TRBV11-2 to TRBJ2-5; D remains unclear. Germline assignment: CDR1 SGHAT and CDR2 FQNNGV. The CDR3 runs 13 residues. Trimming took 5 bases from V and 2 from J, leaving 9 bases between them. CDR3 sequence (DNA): TGTGCCAGCAGCCCACAGAGTCAAGAGACCCAGTACTTC. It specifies CASSPQSQETQYF.

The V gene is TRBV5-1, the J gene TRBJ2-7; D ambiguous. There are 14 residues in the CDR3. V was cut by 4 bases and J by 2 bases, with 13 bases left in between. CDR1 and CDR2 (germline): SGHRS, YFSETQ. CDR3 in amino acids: CASSPGGTTYEQYF. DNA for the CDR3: TGCGCCAGCAGCCCAGGTGGTACAACCTACGAGCAGTACTTC.

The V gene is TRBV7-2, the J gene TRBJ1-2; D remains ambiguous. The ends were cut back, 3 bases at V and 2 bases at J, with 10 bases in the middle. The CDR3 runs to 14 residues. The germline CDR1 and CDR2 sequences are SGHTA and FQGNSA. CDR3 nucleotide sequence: TGTGCCAGCAGCTTCGATCCCGACAACTATGGCTACACCTTC. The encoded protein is CASSFDPDNYGYTF.

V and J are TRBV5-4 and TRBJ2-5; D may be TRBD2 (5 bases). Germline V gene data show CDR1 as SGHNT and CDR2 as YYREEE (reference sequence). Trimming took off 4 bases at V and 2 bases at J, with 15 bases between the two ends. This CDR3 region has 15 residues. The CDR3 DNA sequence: TGTGCCAGCAGCCCAGTATCTCAGCGGCAAGAGACCCAGTACTTC. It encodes CASSPVSQRQETQYF.

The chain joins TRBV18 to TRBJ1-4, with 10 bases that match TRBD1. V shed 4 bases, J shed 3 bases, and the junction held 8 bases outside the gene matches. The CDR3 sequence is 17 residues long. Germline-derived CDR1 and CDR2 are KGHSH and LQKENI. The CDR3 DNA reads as TGTGCCAGCTCACTAAGAAGCGGACAGGGGGCTAATGAAAAACTGTTTTTT. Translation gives CASSLRSGQGANEKLFF.

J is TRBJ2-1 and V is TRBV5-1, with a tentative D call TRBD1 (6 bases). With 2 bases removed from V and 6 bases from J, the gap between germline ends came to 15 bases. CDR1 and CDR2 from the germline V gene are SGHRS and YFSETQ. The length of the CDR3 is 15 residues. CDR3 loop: CASSLGTPRLNEQFF. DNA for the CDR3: TGCGCCAGCAGCTTAGGGACACCCAGACTCAATGAGCAGTTCTTC.

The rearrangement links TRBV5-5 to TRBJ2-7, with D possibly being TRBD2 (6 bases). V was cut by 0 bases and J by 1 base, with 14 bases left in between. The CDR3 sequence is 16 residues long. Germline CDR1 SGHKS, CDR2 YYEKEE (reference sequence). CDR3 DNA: TGTGCCAGCAGCTTGGGGGCTAGCGCCAGGTCCTACGAGCAGTACTTC. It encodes CASSLGASARSYEQYF. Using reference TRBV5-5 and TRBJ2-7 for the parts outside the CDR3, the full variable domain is DAGVTQSPTHLIKTRGQQVTLRCSPISGHKSVSWYQQVLGQGPQFIFQYYEKEERGRGNFPDRFSARQFPNYSSELNVNALLLGDSALYLCASSLGASARSYEQYFGPGTRLTVT.

The CDR3 bases are TGTGCCAGCAGGCAACCAGGGGTGGGAAATGAAAAACTGTTTTTT. Amino acids: CASRQPGVGNEKLFF. The chain is built from TRBV6-5 and TRBJ1-4; D might be TRBD1 (6 bases). The CDR3 loop spans 15 amino acids. Germline V lookup: CDR1 MNHEY, CDR2 SVGAGI. V was pared by 6 bases and J by 5 bases, with 16 bases between.

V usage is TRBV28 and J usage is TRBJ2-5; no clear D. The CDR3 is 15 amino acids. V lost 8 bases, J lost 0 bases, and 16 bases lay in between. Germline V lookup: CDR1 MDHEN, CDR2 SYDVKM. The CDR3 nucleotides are TGTGCCAGCTGCCTCAGGTCTTCTTACCAAGAGACCCAGTACTTC. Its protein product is CASCLRSSYQETQYF.

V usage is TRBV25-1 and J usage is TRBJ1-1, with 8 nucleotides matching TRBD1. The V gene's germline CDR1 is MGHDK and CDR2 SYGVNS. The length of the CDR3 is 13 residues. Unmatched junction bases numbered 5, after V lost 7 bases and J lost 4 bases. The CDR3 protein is CASKDRDGTEAFF. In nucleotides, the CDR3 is TGTGCCAGCAAGGACAGGGACGGCACTGAAGCTTTCTTT.

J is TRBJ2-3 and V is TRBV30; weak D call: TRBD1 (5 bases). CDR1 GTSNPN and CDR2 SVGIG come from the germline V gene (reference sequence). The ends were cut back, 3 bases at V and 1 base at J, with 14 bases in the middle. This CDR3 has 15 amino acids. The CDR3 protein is CAWRRWQGGTDTQYF. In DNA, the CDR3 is TGTGCCTGGAGAAGGTGGCAGGGCGGCACAGATACGCAGTATTTT.

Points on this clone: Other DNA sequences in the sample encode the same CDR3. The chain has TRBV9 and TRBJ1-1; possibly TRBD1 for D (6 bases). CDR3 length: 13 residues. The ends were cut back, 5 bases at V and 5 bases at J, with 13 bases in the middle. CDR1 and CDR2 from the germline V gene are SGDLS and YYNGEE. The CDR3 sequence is CASSIGGGTEAFF. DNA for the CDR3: TGTGCCAGCAGTATTGGGGGCGGGACTGAAGCTTTCTTT. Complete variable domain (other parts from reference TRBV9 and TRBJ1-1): DSGVTQTPKHLITATGQRVTLRCSPRSGDLSVYWYQQSLDQGLQFLIQYYNGEERAKGNILERFSAQQFPDLHSELNLSSLELGDSALYFCASSIGGGTEAFFGQGTRLTVV.

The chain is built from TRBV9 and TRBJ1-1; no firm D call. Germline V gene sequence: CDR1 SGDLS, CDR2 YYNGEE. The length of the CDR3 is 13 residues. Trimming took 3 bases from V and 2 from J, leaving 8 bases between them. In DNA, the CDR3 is TGTGCCAGCAGCGAGAGAAGTAACACTGAAGCTTTCTTT. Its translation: CASSERSNTEAFF.

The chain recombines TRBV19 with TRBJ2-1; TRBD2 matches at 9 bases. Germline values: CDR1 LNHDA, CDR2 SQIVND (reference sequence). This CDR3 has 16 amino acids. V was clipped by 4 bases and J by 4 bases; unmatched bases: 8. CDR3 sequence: CASSTRSGSQYNEQFF. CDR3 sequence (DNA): TGTGCCAGTAGTACCCGTAGCGGGAGTCAATACAATGAGCAGTTCTTC.

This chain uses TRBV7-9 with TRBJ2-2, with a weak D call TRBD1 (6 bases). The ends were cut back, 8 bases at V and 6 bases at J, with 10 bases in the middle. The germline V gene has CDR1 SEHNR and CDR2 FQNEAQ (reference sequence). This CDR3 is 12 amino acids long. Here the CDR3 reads CASPSGAGELFF. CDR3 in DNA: TGTGCCAGCCCCTCAGGGGCCGGGGAGCTGTTTTTT.

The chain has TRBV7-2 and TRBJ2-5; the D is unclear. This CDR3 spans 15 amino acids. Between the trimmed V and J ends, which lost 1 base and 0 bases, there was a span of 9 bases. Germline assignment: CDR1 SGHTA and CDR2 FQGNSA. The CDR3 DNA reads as TGTGCCAGCAGCTTAGACGGGCGGTACCAAGAGACCCAGTACTTC. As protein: CASSLDGRYQETQYF.

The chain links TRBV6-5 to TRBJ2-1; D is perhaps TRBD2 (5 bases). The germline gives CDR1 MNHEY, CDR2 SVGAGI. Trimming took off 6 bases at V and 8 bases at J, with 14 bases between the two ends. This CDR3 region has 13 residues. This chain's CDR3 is CASSRADGHEQFF. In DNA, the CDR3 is TGTGCCAGCAGCCGAGCGGATGGGCATGAGCAGTTCTTC.

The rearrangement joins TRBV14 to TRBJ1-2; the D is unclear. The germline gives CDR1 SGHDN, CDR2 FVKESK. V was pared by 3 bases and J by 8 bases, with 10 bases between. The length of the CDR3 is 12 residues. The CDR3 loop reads CASSHSTGGYTF. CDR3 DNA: TGTGCCAGCAGCCATTCAACGGGGGGCTACACCTTC.

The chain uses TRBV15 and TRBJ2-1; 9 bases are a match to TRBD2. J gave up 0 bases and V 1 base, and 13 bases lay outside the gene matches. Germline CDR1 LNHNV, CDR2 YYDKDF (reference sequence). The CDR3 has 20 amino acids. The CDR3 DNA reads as TGTGCCACCAGCAGAGTGGGCCTAGCGGGATTAACTAGCTCCTACAATGAGCAGTTCTTC. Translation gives CATSRVGLAGLTSSYNEQFF.

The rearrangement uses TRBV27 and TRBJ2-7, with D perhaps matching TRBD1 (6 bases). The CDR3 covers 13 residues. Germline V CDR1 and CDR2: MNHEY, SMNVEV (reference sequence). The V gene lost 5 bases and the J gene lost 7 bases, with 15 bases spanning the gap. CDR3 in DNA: TGTGCCAGCAGTCAGCAGGGGCCGGGAGAGCAGTACTTC. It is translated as CASSQQGPGEQYF.

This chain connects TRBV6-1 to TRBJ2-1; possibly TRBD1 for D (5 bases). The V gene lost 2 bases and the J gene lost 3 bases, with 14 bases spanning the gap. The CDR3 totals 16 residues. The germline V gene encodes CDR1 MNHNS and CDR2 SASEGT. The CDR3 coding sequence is TGTGCCAGCAGTGAATACAGGACATCCGACTACAATGAGCAGTTCTTC. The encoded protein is CASSEYRTSDYNEQFF.

CDR3 sequence: CASSIPHGGLNQPQHF. The CDR3 DNA follows: TGTGCCAGTAGTATACCTCACGGGGGGTTAAATCAGCCCCAGCATTTT. This chain uses TRBV19 with TRBJ1-5; possible D gene TRBD1, 5 bases. This CDR3 region has 16 residues. The V gene lost 2 bases and the J gene lost 4 bases, with 15 bases spanning the gap. Per the germline V gene, CDR1 is LNHDA and CDR2 is SQIVND (reference sequence). Full variable domain (rest looked up from reference TRBV19 and TRBJ1-5): DGGITQSPKYLFRKEGQNVTLSCEQNLNHDAMYWYRQDPGQGLRLIYYSQIVNDFQKGDIAEGYSVSREKKESFPLTVTSAQKNPTAFYLCASSIPHGGLNQPQHFGDGTRLSIL.